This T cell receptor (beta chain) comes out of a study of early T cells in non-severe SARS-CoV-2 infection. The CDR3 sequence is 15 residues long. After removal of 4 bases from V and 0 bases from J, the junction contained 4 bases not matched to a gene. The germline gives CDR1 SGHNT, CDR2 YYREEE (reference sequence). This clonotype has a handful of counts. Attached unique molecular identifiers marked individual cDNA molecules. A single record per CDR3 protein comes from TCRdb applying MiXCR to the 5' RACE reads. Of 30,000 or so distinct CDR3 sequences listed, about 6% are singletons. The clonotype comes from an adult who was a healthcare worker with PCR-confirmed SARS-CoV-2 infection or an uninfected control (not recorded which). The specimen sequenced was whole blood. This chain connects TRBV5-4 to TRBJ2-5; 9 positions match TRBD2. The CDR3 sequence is CASSIRLADQETQYF. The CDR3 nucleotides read TGTGCCAGCAGCATTCGACTAGCGGACCAAGAGACCCAGTACTTC.